The 22 T cell receptor beta chains below come from one sample, sequenced in a study of blood T cell repertoires in COVID-19. Libraries were prepared by immunoSEQ multiplex PCR; TCRdb keeps only in-frame clonotypes and omits some of them. The sample carries about 81,000 clones, more than 70% recorded once. The specimen was peripheral blood. The receptors here all came from a human donor in a cohort sampled during active COVID-19.

This rearrangement joins TRBV12-3 or TRBV12-4 to TRBJ2-3; D gene ambiguous. This CDR3 has 13 amino acids. V lost 5 bases and J lost 4, with 10 bases in between. As DNA, the CDR3 is TGTGCCAGCAGTCCCCTCCGCGCAGATACGCAGTATTTT. Protein: CASSPLRADTQYF.

This chain links TRBV5-1 with TRBJ1-4, with D perhaps matching TRBD1 (6 bases). The CDR3 is made up of 15 amino acids. CDR1 is SGHRS and CDR2 is YFSETQ in the germline V gene. V lost 1 base to trimming and J lost 3 bases, with 10 bases between them. CDR3 coding DNA: TGCGCCAGCAGCTTGATGGGGGCGGCTAATGAAAAACTGTTTTTT. Translation: CASSLMGAANEKLFF.

The chain is built from TRBV3-1 (or the pseudogene TRBV3-2) and TRBJ2-7, with 10 bases fitting TRBD1. V shed 4 bases, J shed 5 bases, and the junction held 14 bases outside the gene matches. Germline CDR1 reads LGHDT; CDR2 reads YNNKEL (reference sequence). CDR3 length: 17 residues. The CDR3 DNA follows: TGTGCCAGCAGCCTGGACCCTTCGGGACAGGGGTGCGACGAGCAGTACTTC. Translated: CASSLDPSGQGCDEQYF.

The gene calls are TRBV4-3 and TRBJ2-1; TRBD2 matches 10 bases. V trimming: 1 base; J trimming: 8 bases; junction bases outside the gene matches: 14. Germline V CDR1 and CDR2: LGHNA, YSLEER. The CDR3 totals 18 residues. The DNA of the CDR3 is TGCGCCAGCAGCCAAGGATATCCCGAGAGCGGGGGGGCGGATGAGCAGTTCTTC. Protein sequence: CASSQGYPESGGADEQFF.

The chain is built from TRBV28 and TRBJ2-7, with 7 bases matching TRBD1. CDR3 length: 14 residues. The J segment lost 3 bases and the V segment lost 5 bases, leaving 7 bases of the junction unmatched. CDR1 is MDHEN, CDR2 SYDVKM, per germline. This CDR3 is CASSLPTGIYEQYF. CDR3 bases: TGTGCCAGCAGTCTCCCGACAGGGATCTACGAGCAGTACTTC.

This clone was observed a single time. This chain uses TRBV2 with TRBJ2-7, with TRBD2 identical over 7 bases. The V segment lost 4 bases and the J segment 2 bases; nucleotides outside the gene matches: 5. The CDR3 runs 14 residues. Germline-derived CDR1 and CDR2 are SNHLY and FYNNEI. The CDR3 DNA follows: TGTGCCAGCAGTGTAGGGACTAACGCCTACGAGCAGTACTTC. It is translated as CASSVGTNAYEQYF.

The chain carries TRBV9 and TRBJ2-2; D is unclear. The CDR3 consists of 11 residues. Germline assignment: CDR1 SGDLS and CDR2 YYNGEE. V was shortened by 4 bases and J by 8 bases, with 6 bases between the two germline ends. The CDR3 DNA reads as TGTGCCAGCAGCTTCAGTGGGGAGCTGTTTTTT. Amino acids: CASSFSGELFF.

CDR3 residues: CASSQETREGRYEQYF. CDR3 nucleotide sequence: TGTGCCAGCAGCCAAGAGACCCGGGAGGGCCGGTACGAGCAGTACTTC. This chain links TRBV7-9 with TRBJ2-7; 8 bases map to TRBD2. The CDR3 runs 16 residues. CDR1 SEHNR and CDR2 FQNEAQ come from the germline V gene (reference sequence). V gave up 5 bases and J gave up 4 bases; unmatched junction bases: 13.

The table lists this clone with a few counts. In nucleotides, the CDR3 is TGTGCCAGTGCCGGGACACTTGCAACTAATGAAAAACTGTTTTTT. Amino acids: CASAGTLATNEKLFF. This chain joins TRBV2 and TRBJ1-4; the D gene is possibly TRBD1 (6 bases). Trimming pared 9 bases from V and 0 bases from J, leaving 14 bases between. Germline CDR1 and CDR2: SNHLY and FYNNEI. The CDR3 sequence is 15 residues long.

The rearrangement links TRBV18 to TRBJ1-1; weak D call: TRBD1 (5 bases). Trimming cost V 4 bases and J 8 bases, with 8 bases left between them. Germline V lookup: CDR1 KGHSH, CDR2 LQKENI. CDR3 length: 11 amino acids. CDR3 protein: CASSLDSEAFF. CDR3 DNA: TGTGCCAGCTCACTTGACAGCGAAGCTTTCTTT. The full variable domain, completed using reference TRBV18 and TRBJ1-1, is NAGVMQNPRHLVRRRGQEARLRCSPMKGHSHVYWYRQLPEEGLKFMVYLQKENIIDESGMPKERFSAEFPKEGPSILRIQQVVRGDSAAYFCASSLDSEAFFGQGTRLTVV.

The genes are TRBV5-4 and TRBJ2-7; D ambiguous. Germline-derived CDR1 and CDR2 are SGHNT and YYREEE (reference sequence). The CDR3 is 14 amino acids. The V gene lost 0 bases and the J gene lost 0 bases, with 7 bases spanning the gap. CDR3 DNA: TGTGCCAGCAGCTTGGGAGGAAGCTCCTACGAGCAGTACTTC. It encodes CASSLGGSSYEQYF. Full variable domain (remainder filled in from reference TRBV5-4 and TRBJ2-7): ETGVTQSPTHLIKTRGQQVTLRCSSQSGHNTVSWYQQALGQGPQFIFQYYREEENGRGNFPPRFSGLQFPNYSSELNVNALELDDSALYLCASSLGGSSYEQYFGPGTRLTVT.

The chain recombines TRBV2 with TRBJ1-2, with D maybe TRBD1 (6 bases). The CDR3 runs 14 residues. Between the trimmed V and J ends, which lost 5 bases and 4 bases, there was a span of 14 bases. CDR1 and CDR2 (germline): SNHLY, FYNNEI. The CDR3 DNA is TGTGCCAGCAGTCCCTCAGGGGCGTCCTATGGCTACACCTTC. Encoded protein: CASSPSGASYGYTF.

The genes are TRBV5-6 and TRBJ2-3; D might be TRBD2 (5 bases). Germline V gives CDR1 SGHDT, CDR2 YYEEEE. V was cut by 0 bases and J by 6 bases, with 8 bases left in between. This CDR3 region has 13 residues. The CDR3 bases are TGTGCCAGCAGCTTGGCCACGGGGGATACGCAGTATTTT. This translates into CASSLATGDTQYF.

The V gene is TRBV20-1, the J gene TRBJ2-7, with D possibly being TRBD2 (6 bases). This CDR3 region has 17 residues. V shed 3 bases and J shed 0 bases, with 21 bases lying between them. Per the germline V gene, CDR1 is DFQATT and CDR2 is SNEGSKA (reference sequence). The CDR3 DNA reads TGCAGTGCTAGTCGACGGGGGATCTCGAGCATCTCCTACGAGCAGTACTTC. It specifies CSASRRGISSISYEQYF.

The chain combines TRBV27 with TRBJ1-6, with no clear D. The germline V and J ends were trimmed by 3 bases and 7 bases, with 16 bases remaining between them. This CDR3 spans 16 amino acids. In germline, CDR1 is MNHEY, CDR2 SMNVEV (reference sequence). The CDR3 DNA follows: TGTGCCAGCAGTTTCTCACAGACTACGAGGAATTCACCCCTCCACTTT. It translates to CASSFSQTTRNSPLHF.

The genes are TRBV13 and TRBJ1-6; D gene unclear. CDR1 PRHDT and CDR2 FYEKMQ come from the germline V gene (reference sequence). CDR3 length equals 13 residues. The ends were cut back, 5 bases at V and 14 bases at J, with 16 bases in the middle. The CDR3, as DNA: TGTGCCAGCAGCCCCGAATGGTCTCTAACCCTCCACTTT. This gives the protein CASSPEWSLTLHF. The full variable domain, completed using reference TRBV13 and TRBJ1-6, is AAGVIQSPRHLIKEKRETATLKCYPIPRHDTVYWYQQGPGQDPQFLISFYEKMQSDKGSIPDRFSAQQFSDYHSELNMSSLELGDSALYFCASSPEWSLTLHFGNGTRLTVT.

The gene calls are TRBV9 and TRBJ2-7, with 11 bases matching TRBD2. Germline-derived CDR1 and CDR2 are SGDLS and YYNGEE. This CDR3 is 18 amino acids long. V lost 0 bases to trimming and J lost 0 bases; unmatched junction nucleotides: 8. The CDR3 here is CASSVAPSGTSGSYEQYF. CDR3 coding DNA: TGTGCCAGCAGCGTAGCCCCTTCCGGGACTAGCGGCTCCTACGAGCAGTACTTC.

The sample holds one count of this clone. The gene calls are TRBV10-2 and TRBJ2-7, with D perhaps matching TRBD1 (5 bases). The germline V and J ends were trimmed by 7 bases and 6 bases, with 16 bases remaining between them. Germline values: CDR1 WSHSY, CDR2 SAAADI. This CDR3 is built from 13 residues. CDR3 coding DNA: TGCGCCAGCAACCCGACAGTAGTGGGCGAGCAGTACTTC. Amino acids: CASNPTVVGEQYF.

The genes are TRBV29-1 and TRBJ2-3, with 8 positions matching TRBD2. The CDR3 length is 15 residues. Trimming took 4 bases from V and 2 from J; bases not matched to a gene: 8. Germline V CDR1 and CDR2: SQVTM, ANQGSEA. The CDR3 loop is CSVGSSGSYTDTQYF. CDR3 DNA: TGCAGCGTTGGCTCGAGCGGGAGTTACACAGATACGCAGTATTTT.

The V and J genes are TRBV7-7 and TRBJ2-1; the match to TRBD2 covers 14 bases. J lost 5 bases, V lost 5 bases, and 8 bases had no gene match. The CDR3 totals 17 residues. Germline CDR1 SSHAT, CDR2 FNYEAQ (reference sequence). CDR3 in DNA: TGTGCCAGCAGCCCGCTCGGGGGACTAGCGGGGGACAATGAGCAGTTCTTC. This codes for CASSPLGGLAGDNEQFF.

This clone was observed a few times. This chain uses TRBV6-5 with TRBJ2-7, with TRBD2 identical over 11 bases. This CDR3 region has 15 residues. The V and J ends lost 5 bases and 5 bases, in that order; junction bases with no gene match: 8. The germline gives CDR1 MNHEY, CDR2 SVGAGI. CDR3 protein: CASSLTSGRDNEQYF. Here the CDR3 DNA reads TGTGCCAGCAGTCTCACTAGCGGGAGAGATAACGAGCAGTACTTC.

This chain connects TRBV7-8 to TRBJ2-3, with TRBD2 as a possible D gene (6 bases). The CDR3 extends over 16 amino acids. The germline V gene encodes CDR1 SGHVS and CDR2 FQNEAQ. V lost 1 base and J lost 7, with 18 bases in between. The CDR3 spells CASSLGPLTRGNTQYF. CDR3 DNA sequence: TGTGCCAGCAGCTTAGGACCCCTGACTAGGGGCAATACGCAGTATTTT.